The clone carrying this TCR beta chain was observed a handful of times. Antigen unknown. This CDR3 region has 15 residues. Germline CDR1 and CDR2: MDHEN and SYDVKM. The V and J ends lost 6 bases and 7 bases respectively, with 19 bases between them. The entry originates in a study of post-analysis software for immune sequencing data. Study at large: Included courses were relapsing-remitting and secondary progressive multiple sclerosis; progressive-relapsing multiple sclerosis was also included. Study-wide results and limits: There were four or five TRBV segments more frequent in patients than controls, and TRBV5-6, TRBV5-1 and TRBV20-1 were among them. Batch-mates among the samples co-clustered strongly by F measure.

TCR beta libraries were prepared from cDNA with unique molecular identifiers. Around 500,000 cDNA molecules were obtained per 1 to 10 million input T cells. TCRdb called the PCR reads again in MiXCR, with one record for every CDR3 protein. The table includes about 540,000 distinct CDR3 sequences, around a third detected once. This sequence originates from a girl aged 2-17 years with multiple sclerosis. The sample consisted of blood. The chain combines TRBV28 with TRBJ2-1; a weak D match, TRBD2 (7 bases). This CDR3 is CASRFSGGRGNEQFF. The CDR3 DNA reads as TGTGCCAGCAGATTTTCAGGAGGGAGGGGGAATGAGCAGTTCTTC.